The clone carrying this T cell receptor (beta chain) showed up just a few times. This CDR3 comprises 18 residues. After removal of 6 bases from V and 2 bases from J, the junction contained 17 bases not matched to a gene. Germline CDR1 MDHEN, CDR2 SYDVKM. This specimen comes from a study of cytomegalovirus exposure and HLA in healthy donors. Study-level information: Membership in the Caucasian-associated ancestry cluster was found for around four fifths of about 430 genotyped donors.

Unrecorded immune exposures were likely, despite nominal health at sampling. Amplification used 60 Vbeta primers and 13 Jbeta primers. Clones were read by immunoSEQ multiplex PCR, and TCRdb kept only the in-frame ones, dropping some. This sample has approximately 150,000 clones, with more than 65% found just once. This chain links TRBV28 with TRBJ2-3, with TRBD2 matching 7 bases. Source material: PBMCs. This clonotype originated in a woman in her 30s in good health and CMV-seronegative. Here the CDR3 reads CASSLRLSSGYDTDTQYF. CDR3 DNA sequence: TGTGCCAGCAGCTTAAGGCTGTCTAGCGGATATGACACAGATACGCAGTATTTT.